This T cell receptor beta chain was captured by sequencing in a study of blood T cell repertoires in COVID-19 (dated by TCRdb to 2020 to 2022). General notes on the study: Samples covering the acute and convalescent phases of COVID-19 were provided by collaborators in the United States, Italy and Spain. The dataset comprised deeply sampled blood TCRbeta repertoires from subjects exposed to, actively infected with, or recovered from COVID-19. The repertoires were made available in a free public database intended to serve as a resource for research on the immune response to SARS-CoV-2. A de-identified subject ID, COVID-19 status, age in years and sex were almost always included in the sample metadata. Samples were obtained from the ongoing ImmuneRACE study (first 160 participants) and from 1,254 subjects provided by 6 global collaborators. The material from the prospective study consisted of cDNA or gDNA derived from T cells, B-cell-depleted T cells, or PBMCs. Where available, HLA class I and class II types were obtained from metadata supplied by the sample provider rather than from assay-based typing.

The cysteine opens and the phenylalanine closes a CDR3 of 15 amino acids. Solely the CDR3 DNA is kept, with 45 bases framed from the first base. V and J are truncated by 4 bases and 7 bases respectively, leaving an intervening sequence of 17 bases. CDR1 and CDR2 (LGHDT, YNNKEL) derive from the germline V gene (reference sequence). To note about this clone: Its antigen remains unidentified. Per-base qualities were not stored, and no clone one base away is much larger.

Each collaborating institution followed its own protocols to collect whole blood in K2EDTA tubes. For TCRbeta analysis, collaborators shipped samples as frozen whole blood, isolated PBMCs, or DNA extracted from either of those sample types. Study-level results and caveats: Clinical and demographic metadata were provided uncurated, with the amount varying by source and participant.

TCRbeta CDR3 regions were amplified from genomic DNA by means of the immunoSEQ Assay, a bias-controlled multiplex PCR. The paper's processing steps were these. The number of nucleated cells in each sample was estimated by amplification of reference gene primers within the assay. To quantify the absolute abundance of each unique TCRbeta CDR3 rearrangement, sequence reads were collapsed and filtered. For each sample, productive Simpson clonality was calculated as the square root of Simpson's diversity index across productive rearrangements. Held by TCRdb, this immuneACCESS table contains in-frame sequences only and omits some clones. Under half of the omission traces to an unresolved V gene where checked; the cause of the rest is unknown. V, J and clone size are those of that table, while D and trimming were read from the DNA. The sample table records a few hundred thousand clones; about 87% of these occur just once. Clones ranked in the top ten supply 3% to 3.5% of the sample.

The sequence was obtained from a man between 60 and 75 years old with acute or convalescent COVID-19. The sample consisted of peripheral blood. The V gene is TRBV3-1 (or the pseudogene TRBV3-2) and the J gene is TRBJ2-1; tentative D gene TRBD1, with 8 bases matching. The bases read TGTGCCAGCAGCCGGGAGGGACAGGTGCTTAATGAGCAGTTCTTC. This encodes CASSREGQVLNEQFF.